The entry below gives a single TCR beta chain sequence along with its context. Its antigen is still unknown. This sample is part of a study of cytomegalovirus exposure and HLA in healthy donors. Turning to the study itself: The study's early data release held 80 million to 95 million unique TCRs from HLA-typed donors.

CDR1 and CDR2 from the germline V gene are LNHDA and SQIVND (reference sequence). This CDR3 spans 13 amino acids. The V end was cut by 5 bases, the J end by 2 bases, with 9 bases between. Primers: 60 Vbeta forward and 13 Jbeta reverse. Sequencing used immunoSEQ multiplex PCR; TCRdb keeps in-frame clones, though not all of them. The sample table sets out about 72,000 clones. Study findings and constraints: A later analysis found that most CMV-associated TCR beta chains appeared HLA-restricted. By HLA locus, TCR association rates varied in a later analysis, with DRB1 showing the most and HLA-C the fewest.

The V gene is TRBV19, the J gene TRBJ1-2; D perhaps matches TRBD1 (6 bases). The receptor comes from a man in his forties or fifties in good health and CMV-seronegative. Sequenced input: PBMCs. Here the CDR3 DNA reads TGTGCCAGTAGTCCCGACAGGAACTATGGCTACACCTTC. Translation gives CASSPDRNYGYTF.